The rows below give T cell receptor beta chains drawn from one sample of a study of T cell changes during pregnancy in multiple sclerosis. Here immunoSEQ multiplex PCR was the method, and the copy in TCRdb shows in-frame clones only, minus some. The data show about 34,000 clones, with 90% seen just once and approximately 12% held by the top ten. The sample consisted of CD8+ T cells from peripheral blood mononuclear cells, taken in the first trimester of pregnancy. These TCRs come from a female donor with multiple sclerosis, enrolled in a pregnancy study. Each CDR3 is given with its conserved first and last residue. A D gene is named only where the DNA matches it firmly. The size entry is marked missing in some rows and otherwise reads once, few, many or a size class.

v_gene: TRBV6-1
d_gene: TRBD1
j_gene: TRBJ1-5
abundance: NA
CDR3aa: CASSEGQGNQPQHF
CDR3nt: TGTGCCAGCAGTGAGGGACAGGGGAATCAGCCCCAGCATTTT

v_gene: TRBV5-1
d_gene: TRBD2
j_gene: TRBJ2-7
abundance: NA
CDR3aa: CASSFIAGGPGEQYF
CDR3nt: TGCGCCAGCAGCTTTATAGCGGGAGGGCCGGGAGAGCAGTACTTC

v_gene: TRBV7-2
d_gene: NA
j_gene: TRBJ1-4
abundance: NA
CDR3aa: CASSLAHRNEKLFF
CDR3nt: TGTGCCAGCAGCTTAGCGCACAGAAATGAAAAACTGTTTTTT

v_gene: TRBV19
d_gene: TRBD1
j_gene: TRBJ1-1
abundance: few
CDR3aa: CASSGQGTEAFF
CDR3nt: TGTGCCAGTAGTGGACAGGGAACTGAAGCTTTCTTT

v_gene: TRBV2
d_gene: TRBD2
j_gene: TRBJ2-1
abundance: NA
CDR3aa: CASSFLESSGRALEYNEQFF
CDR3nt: TGTGCCAGCAGCTTCCTAGAGTCTAGCGGGAGGGCCCTTGAGTACAATGAGCAGTTCTTC

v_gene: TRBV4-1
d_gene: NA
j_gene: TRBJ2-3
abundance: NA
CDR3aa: CASSQEGSSTDTQYF
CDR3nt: TGCGCCAGCAGCCAGGAGGGCTCTAGCACAGATACGCAGTATTTT

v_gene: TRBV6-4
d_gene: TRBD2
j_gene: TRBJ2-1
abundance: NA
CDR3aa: CASRWLAGGPSLNEQFF
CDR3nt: TGTGCCAGCAGGTGGCTAGCGGGAGGGCCATCCTTAAATGAGCAGTTCTTC

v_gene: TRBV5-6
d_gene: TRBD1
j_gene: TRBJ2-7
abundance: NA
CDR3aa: CASSSGQGYEQYF
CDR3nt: TGTGCCAGCAGCTCCGGACAGGGCTACGAGCAGTACTTC

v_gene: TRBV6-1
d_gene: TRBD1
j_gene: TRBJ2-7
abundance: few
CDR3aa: CASSEDGTGSYEQYF
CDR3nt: TGTGCCAGCAGTGAAGACGGGACAGGGTCCTACGAGCAGTACTTC

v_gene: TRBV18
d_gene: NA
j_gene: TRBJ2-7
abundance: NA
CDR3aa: CASSPRADTMYEQYF
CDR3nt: TGTGCCAGCTCACCACGGGCCGATACGATGTACGAGCAGTACTTC

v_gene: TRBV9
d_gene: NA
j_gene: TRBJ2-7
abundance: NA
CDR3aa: CASSERQERYEQYF
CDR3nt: TGTGCCAGCAGCGAGAGACAGGAACGCTACGAGCAGTACTTC

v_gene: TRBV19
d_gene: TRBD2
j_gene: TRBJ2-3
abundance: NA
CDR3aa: CASSISERDRGTDTQYF
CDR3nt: TGTGCCAGTAGTATCTCGGAGCGGGACCGGGGGACAGATACGCAGTATTTT

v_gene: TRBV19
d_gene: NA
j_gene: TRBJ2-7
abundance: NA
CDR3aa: CASSIGGSSSYEQYF
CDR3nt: TGTGCCAGTAGTATTGGAGGGTCCAGCTCCTACGAGCAGTACTTC

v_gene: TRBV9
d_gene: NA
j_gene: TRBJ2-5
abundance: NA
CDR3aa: CASSVAGQETQYF
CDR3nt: TGTGCCAGCAGCGTAGCAGGACAAGAGACCCAGTACTTC

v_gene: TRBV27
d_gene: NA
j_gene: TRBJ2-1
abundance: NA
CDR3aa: CASSLATGGYNEQFF
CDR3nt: TGTGCCAGCAGTTTAGCGACCGGGGGCTACAATGAGCAGTTCTTC

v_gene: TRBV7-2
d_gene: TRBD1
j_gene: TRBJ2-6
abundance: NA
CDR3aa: CASSLYGGQGVYWANVLTF
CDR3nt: TGTGCCAGCAGCTTGTACGGGGGACAGGGGGTTTACTGGGCCAACGTCCTGACTTTC

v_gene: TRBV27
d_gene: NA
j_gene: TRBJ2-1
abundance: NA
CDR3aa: CASSLMQTFYNEQFF
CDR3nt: TGTGCCAGCAGTTTGATGCAAACATTTTACAATGAGCAGTTCTTC

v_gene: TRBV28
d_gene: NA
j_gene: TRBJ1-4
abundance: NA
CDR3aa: CASTLEQGEVVYEKLFF
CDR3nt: TGTGCCAGCACCCTGGAGCAGGGCGAGGTGGTATATGAAAAACTGTTTTTT

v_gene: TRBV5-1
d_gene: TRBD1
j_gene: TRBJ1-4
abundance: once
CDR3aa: CASSMGQGFEKLFF
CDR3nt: TGCGCCAGCAGTATGGGACAGGGGTTTGAAAAACTGTTTTTT

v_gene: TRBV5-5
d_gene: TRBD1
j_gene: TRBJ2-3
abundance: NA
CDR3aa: CASSLGQFSTDTQYF
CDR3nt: TGTGCCAGCAGCCTGGGACAGTTTAGCACAGATACGCAGTATTTT

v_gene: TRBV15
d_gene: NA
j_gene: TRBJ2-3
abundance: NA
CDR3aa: CATSRNPGTSTDTQYF
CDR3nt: TGTGCCACCAGCAGAAATCCGGGGACTAGCACAGATACGCAGTATTTT

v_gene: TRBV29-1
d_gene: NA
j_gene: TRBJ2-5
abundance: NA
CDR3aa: CSARNADSQETQYF
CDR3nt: TGCAGCGCCCGAAACGCTGATAGCCAAGAGACCCAGTACTTC

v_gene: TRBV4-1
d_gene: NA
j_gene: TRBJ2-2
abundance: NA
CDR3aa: CASSQDSGSTGELFF
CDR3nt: TGCGCCAGCAGCCAAGATTCGGGGAGCACCGGGGAGCTGTTTTTT

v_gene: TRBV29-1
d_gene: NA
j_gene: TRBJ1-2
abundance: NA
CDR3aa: CSVATGPSNYGYTF
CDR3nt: TGCAGCGTTGCCACAGGGCCCTCTAACTATGGCTACACCTTC

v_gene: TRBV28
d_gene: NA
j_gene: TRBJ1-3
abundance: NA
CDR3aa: CASKLGAPLSGNTIYF
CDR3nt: TGTGCCAGCAAACTAGGAGCCCCTCTCTCTGGAAACACCATATATTTT

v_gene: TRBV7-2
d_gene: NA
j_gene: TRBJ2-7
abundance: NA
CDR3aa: CASSGDSYEQYF
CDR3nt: TGTGCCAGCAGCGGTGACTCTTACGAGCAGTACTTC

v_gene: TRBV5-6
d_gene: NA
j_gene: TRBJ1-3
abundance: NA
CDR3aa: CASSPTGSGNTIYF
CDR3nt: TGTGCCAGCAGTCCCACAGGTTCTGGAAACACCATATATTTT

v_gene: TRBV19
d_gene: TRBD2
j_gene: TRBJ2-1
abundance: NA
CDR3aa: CASISGSINEQFF
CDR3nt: TGTGCCAGTATTAGCGGGAGTATCAATGAGCAGTTCTTC

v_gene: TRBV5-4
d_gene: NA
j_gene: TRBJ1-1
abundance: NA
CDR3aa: CASSLGVMNTEAFF
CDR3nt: TGTGCCAGCAGCCTAGGGGTAATGAACACTGAAGCTTTCTTT

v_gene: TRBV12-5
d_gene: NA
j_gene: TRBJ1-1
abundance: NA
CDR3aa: CASGLSLNTEAFF
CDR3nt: TGTGCTAGTGGTTTGAGCTTGAACACTGAAGCTTTCTTT

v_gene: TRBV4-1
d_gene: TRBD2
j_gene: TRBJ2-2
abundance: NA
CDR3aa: CASWGGGSQATGELFF
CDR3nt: TGCGCCAGCTGGGGTGGCGGGAGTCAGGCCACCGGGGAGCTGTTTTTT

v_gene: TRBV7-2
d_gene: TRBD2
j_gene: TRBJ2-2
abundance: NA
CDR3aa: CASSPTGLADKPGELFF
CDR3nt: TGTGCCAGCAGCCCCACGGGACTAGCGGACAAGCCCGGGGAGCTGTTTTTT

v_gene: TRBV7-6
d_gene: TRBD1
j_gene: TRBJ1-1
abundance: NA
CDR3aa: CASSLPQGVDTEAFF
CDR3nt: TGTGCCAGCAGCTTACCGCAGGGGGTTGACACTGAAGCTTTCTTT

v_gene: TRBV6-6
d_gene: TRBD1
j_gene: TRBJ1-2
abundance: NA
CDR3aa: CASSPDRAYQGYTF
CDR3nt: TGTGCCAGCAGTCCAGACAGGGCGTATCAGGGCTACACCTTC

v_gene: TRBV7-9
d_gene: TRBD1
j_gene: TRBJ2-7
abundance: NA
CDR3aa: CASSPGTGDWEQYF
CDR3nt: TGTGCCAGCAGCCCCGGGACAGGGGATTGGGAGCAGTACTTC

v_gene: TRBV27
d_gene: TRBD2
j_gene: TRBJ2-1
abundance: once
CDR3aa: CASSRAGTSTAIEQFF
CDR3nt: TGTGCCAGCAGCCGCGCCGGGACTAGTACTGCAATCGAGCAGTTCTTC

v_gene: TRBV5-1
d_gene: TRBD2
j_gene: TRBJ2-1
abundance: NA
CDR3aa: CASSPGLVVSDEQFF
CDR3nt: TGCGCCAGCAGCCCCGGACTAGTTGTAAGTGATGAGCAGTTCTTC

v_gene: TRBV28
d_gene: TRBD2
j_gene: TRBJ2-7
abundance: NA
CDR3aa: CASSLTGTSGEQYF
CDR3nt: TGTGCCAGCAGTTTGACCGGGACTAGCGGCGAGCAGTACTTC

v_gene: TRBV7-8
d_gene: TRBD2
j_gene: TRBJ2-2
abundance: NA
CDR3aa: CASRMRGLAGKPGELFF
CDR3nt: TGTGCCAGCAGGATGCGGGGGCTAGCGGGAAAGCCCGGGGAGCTGTTTTTT

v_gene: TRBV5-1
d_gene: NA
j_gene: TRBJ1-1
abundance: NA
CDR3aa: CASSSDRTSETEAFF
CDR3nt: TGCGCCAGCAGTTCCGACAGGACGTCGGAGACTGAAGCTTTCTTT

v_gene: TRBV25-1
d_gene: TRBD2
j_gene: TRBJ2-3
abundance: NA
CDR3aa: CASRMGLAATDTQYF
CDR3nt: TGTGCCAGCAGAATGGGACTAGCGGCCACAGATACGCAGTATTTT

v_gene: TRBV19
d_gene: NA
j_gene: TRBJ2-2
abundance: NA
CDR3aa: CASNPANTGELFF
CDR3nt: TGTGCCAGTAACCCAGCGAACACCGGGGAGCTGTTTTTT

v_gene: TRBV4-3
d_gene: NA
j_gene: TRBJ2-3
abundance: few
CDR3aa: CASSQETSAELPSTDTQYF
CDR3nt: TGCGCCAGCAGCCAAGAAACCTCAGCGGAACTCCCCAGCACAGATACGCAGTATTTT

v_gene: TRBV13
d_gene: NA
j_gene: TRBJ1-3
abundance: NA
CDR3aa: CASSLGFGGTTGNTIYF
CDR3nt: TGTGCCAGCAGCTTAGGATTCGGGGGGACGACCGGAAACACCATATATTTT

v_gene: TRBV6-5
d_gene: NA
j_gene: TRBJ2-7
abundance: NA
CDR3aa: CASSSDYEQYF
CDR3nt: TGTGCCAGCAGTTCAGACTACGAGCAGTACTTC

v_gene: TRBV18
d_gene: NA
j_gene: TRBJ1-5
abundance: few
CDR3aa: CASSPGRQGNQPQHF
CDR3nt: TGTGCCAGCTCACCAGGAAGGCAGGGCAATCAGCCCCAGCATTTT

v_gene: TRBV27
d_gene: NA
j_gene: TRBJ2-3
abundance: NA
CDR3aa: CASSLSGEAGSTDTQYF
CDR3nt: TGTGCCAGCAGTTTATCGGGGGAGGCTGGGAGCACAGATACGCAGTATTTT

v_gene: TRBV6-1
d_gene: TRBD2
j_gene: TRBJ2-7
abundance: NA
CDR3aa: CASSEMSSGGYEQYF
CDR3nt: TGTGCCAGCAGTGAAATGTCTAGCGGAGGCTACGAGCAGTACTTC

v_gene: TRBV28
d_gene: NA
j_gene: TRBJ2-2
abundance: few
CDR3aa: CASRGGGAGELFF
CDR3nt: TGTGCCAGCAGGGGAGGGGGTGCCGGGGAGCTGTTTTTT

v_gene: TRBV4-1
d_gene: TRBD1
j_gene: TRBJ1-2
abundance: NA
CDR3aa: CASSQDPRQGRDYGYTF
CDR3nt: TGCGCCAGCAGCCAAGATCCGCGACAGGGGAGAGACTATGGCTACACCTTC

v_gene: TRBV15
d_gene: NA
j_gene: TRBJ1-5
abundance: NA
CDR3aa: CATSRDRLLNQPQHF
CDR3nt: TGTGCCACCAGCAGAGATCGGTTGCTCAATCAGCCCCAGCATTTT

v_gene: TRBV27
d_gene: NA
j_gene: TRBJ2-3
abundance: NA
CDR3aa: CASSRGGGGNTQYF
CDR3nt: TGTGCCAGCAGTAGAGGGGGAGGGGGAAATACGCAGTATTTT

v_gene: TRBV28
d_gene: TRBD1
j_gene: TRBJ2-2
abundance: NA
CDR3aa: CASSFRWDRGLHGELFF
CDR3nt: TGTGCCAGCAGTTTTCGTTGGGACAGGGGCCTTCACGGGGAGCTGTTTTTT

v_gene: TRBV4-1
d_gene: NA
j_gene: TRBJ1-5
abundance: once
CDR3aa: CASSQDPNQPQHF
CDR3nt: TGCGCCAGCAGCCAAGACCCGAATCAGCCCCAGCATTTT